This passage covers 8 T cell receptor beta chains from one sample sequenced in a study of blood T cell repertoires in COVID-19. Method: immunoSEQ multiplex PCR; TCRdb's copy keeps in-frame clones and lacks some. The sample has some 330,000 clones, more than 85% seen once. The sequencing sample was made of PBMCs or T cells enriched from blood (not recorded which). Receptors originate from a woman younger than 45 who had recovered from COVID-19.

This clone has only one observation. The genes are TRBV23-1 and TRBJ2-7, with 12 bases fitting TRBD1. TRBV23-1 is recorded as an ORF, its role being uncertain. There are 17 residues in the CDR3. The trim removed 1 base at V and 3 bases at J, leaving 7 bases unmatched. This CDR3 is CASSQCGTGGRIYEQYF. CDR3 bases: TGCGCCAGCAGTCAATGTGGGACAGGGGGCCGAATCTACGAGCAGTACTTC.

This chain connects TRBV10-3 to TRBJ2-2, with a weak D call TRBD1 (6 bases). Germline V CDR1 and CDR2: ENHRY, SYGVKD. This CDR3 has 16 residues. The V end was cut by 3 bases, the J end by 2 bases, with 13 bases between. CDR3 amino acids: CAISDKYRDNTGELFF. Written as DNA, the CDR3 is TGTGCCATCAGTGACAAATACAGGGACAACACCGGGGAGCTGTTTTTT.

This chain uses TRBV5-6 with TRBJ1-5; 10 bases are a match to TRBD1. The CDR3 consists of 14 residues. CDR1 is SGHDT, CDR2 YYEEEE, per germline. The V and J ends lost 2 bases and 6 bases, in that order; junction bases with no gene match: 2. This CDR3 is CASSLGQGVQPQHF. CDR3 sequence (DNA): TGTGCCAGCAGCTTAGGACAGGGGGTTCAGCCCCAGCATTTT.

CDR3 in amino acids: CASSRDRFYEQYF. The CDR3 coding sequence is TGTGCCAGCAGCCGGGACAGGTTCTACGAGCAGTACTTC. The V and J genes are TRBV5-6 and TRBJ2-7, with 8 bases identical to TRBD1. Germline CDR1 SGHDT, CDR2 YYEEEE. J was trimmed by 3 bases and V by 4 bases; bases with no gene match: 3. The CDR3 is 13 amino acids.

The CDR3 region is CASTRESGFYTQYF. The CDR3 bases are TGTGCCAGCACGCGGGAGTCGGGTTTTTATACGCAGTATTTT. The V call is TRBV28, the J call TRBJ2-3, with TRBD2 matching 7 bases. The CDR3 covers 14 residues. V trimming: 7 bases; J trimming: 7 bases; junction bases outside the gene matches: 11. CDR1 is MDHEN, CDR2 SYDVKM, per germline.

The V gene is TRBV7-2, the J gene TRBJ1-2; TRBD1 is a possible D gene (5 bases). This CDR3 has 12 amino acids. From germline, CDR1 is SGHTA and CDR2 FQGNSA. Trimming stripped 1 base from V and 10 bases from J, with 10 bases between. The CDR3 DNA is TGTGCCAGCAGCTTAGTGGGCAGGGACTACACCTTC. Amino acids: CASSLVGRDYTF.

The chain couples TRBV6-5 to TRBJ2-2, with 9 bases fitting TRBD1. Germline lookup yields CDR1 MNHEY and CDR2 SVGAGI. CDR3 length: 15 amino acids. Trimming at V came to 0 bases and at J to 5 bases, leaving 1 base not matched to a gene. CDR3 region: CASSYSGQGTGELFF. The CDR3, as DNA: TGTGCCAGCAGTTACTCGGGACAGGGAACCGGGGAGCTGTTTTTT.

This rearrangement joins TRBV2 to TRBJ2-7; 12 bases agree with TRBD2. Unmatched junction bases numbered 2, after V lost 4 bases and J lost 4 bases. CDR1 is SNHLY and CDR2 is FYNNEI in the germline V gene. The CDR3 sequence is 14 residues long. DNA for the CDR3: TGTGCCAGCAGTGTGACTAGCGGGAGTTACGAGCAGTACTTC. Translating gives CASSVTSGSYEQYF. Supplemented by reference TRBV2 and TRBJ2-7, the full variable domain reads EPEVTQTPSHQVTQMGQEVILRCVPISNHLYFYWYRQILGQKVEFLVSFYNNEISEKSEIFDDQFSVERPDGSNFTLKIRSTKLEDSAMYFCASSVTSGSYEQYFGPGTRLTVT.